This entry describes one T cell receptor beta chain. An end of the junction does not agree with germline; a read error may underlie this. These data belong to a study of blood T cells in healthy people across ages. A sample-barcoded 5' primer and a J-beta primer mix were used in a second PCR of about 7 to 12 cycles. MiXCR, run by TCRdb on the 5' RACE reads, gives a single entry per CDR3 protein. The table shows under 1,100,000 distinct CDR3 sequences, with 20% to 25% occurring only once. The length of the CDR3 is 14 residues. Germline V gene sequence: CDR1 SGHTA, CDR2 FQGNSA. The data also belong to a second study, concerning T cells of mothers and their children.

The sequencing input was blood. V is TRBV7-2 and J is TRBJ2-5, with 8 nucleotides matching TRBD1. The TCR was taken from a girl aged 2-10 years in good health. CDR3 coding DNA: TGTCCCAGCAGCTTAGACAGGGGAGCGGAGACCCAGTACTTC. Its translation is CPSSLDRGAETQYF. Filled out from reference TRBV7-2 and TRBJ2-5, the complete variable domain reads GAGVSQSPSNKVTEKGKDVELRCDPISGHTALYWYRQSLGQGLEFLIYFQGNSAPDKSGLPSDRFSAERTGGSVSTLTIQRTQQEDSAVYLCPSSLDRGAETQYFGPGTRLLVL.